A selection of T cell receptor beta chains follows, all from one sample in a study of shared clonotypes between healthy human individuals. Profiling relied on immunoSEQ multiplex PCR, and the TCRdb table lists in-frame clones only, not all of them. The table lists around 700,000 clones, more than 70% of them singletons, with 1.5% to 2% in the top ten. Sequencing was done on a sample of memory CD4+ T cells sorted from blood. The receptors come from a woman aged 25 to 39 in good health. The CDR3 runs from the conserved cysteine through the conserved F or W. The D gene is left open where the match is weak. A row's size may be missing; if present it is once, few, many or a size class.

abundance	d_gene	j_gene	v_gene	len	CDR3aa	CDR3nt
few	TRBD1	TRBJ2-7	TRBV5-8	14	CASSARQGTYEQYF	TGTGCCAGCAGCGCGCGACAGGGGACCTACGAGCAGTACTTC
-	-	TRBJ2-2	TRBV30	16	CASTPLWGVRAGELFF	TGTGCCTCCACCCCTTTGTGGGGGGTCAGGGCCGGGGAGCTGTTTTTT
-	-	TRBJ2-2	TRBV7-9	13	CASSPSRPGELFF	TGTGCCAGCAGCCCTAGTAGGCCCGGGGAGCTGTTTTTT
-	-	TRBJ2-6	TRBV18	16	CASSPVDEGGANVLTF	TGTGCCAGCTCACCCGTAGATGAGGGAGGGGCCAACGTCCTGACTTTC
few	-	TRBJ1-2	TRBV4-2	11	CASRASYGYTF	TGTGCCAGCAGGGCCTCCTATGGCTACACCTTC
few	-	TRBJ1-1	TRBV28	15	CASRVTGEMNTEAFF	TGTGCCAGCAGGGTGACAGGAGAAATGAACACTGAAGCTTTCTTT
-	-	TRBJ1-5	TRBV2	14	CASREQVSNQPQHF	TGTGCCAGCAGGGAACAGGTCAGCAATCAGCCCCAGCATTTT
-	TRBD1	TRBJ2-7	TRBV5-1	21	CASSGAGPTGGRWDDSYEQYF	TGCGCCAGCAGCGGGGCCGGCCCGACAGGGGGCAGGTGGGATGACTCCTACGAGCAGTACTTC
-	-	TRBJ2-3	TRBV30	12	CAWGGSTDTQYF	TGTGCCTGGGGAGGATCCACAGATACGCAGTATTTT
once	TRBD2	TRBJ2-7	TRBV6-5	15	CASSYSSGSHYEQYF	TGTGCCAGCAGTTACTCCAGCGGGAGTCACTACGAGCAGTACTTC
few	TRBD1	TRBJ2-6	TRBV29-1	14	CSVIRGTGANVLTF	TGCAGCGTCATCAGGGGGACTGGGGCCAACGTCCTGACTTTC
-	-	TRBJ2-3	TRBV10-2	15	CASSDRAVNTDTQYF	TGCGCCAGCAGTGACCGGGCGGTAAACACAGATACGCAGTATTTT
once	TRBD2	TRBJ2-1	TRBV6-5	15	CASSRKRGAYNEQFF	TGTGCCAGCAGCCGAAAGCGGGGGGCCTACAATGAGCAGTTCTTC
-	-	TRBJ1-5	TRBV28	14	CAGTRGGSNQPQHF	TGTGCCGGCACGAGGGGGGGGAGCAATCAGCCCCAGCATTTT
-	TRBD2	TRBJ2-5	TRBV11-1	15	CASSLDSGRPETQYF	TGTGCCAGCAGCTTGGATAGCGGGAGACCAGAGACCCAGTACTTC
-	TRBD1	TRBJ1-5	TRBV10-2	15	CASSGGRGQGKPQHF	TGCGCCAGCAGTGGGGGAAGGGGGCAGGGGAAGCCCCAGCATTTT
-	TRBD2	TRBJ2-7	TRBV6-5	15	CASSFEPAGVREQYF	TGTGCCAGCAGTTTCGAACCAGCGGGAGTGAGGGAGCAGTACTTC
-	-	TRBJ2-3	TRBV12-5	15	CASGLNLGVTDTQYF	TGTGCTAGTGGTTTGAATCTGGGGGTGACAGATACGCAGTATTTT
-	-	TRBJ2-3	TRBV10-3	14	CAISDPVLGDTQYF	TGTGCCATCAGTGACCCCGTCCTCGGAGATACGCAGTATTTT
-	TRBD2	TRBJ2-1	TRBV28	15	CASNAAGGTYNEQFF	TGTGCCAGCAATGCGGCGGGGGGTACTTACAATGAGCAGTTCTTC
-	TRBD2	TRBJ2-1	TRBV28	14	CASSLRTRHNEQFF	TGTGCCAGCAGTTTGAGGACTAGACACAATGAGCAGTTCTTC
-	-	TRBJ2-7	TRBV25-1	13	CASSDTDYYEQYF	TGTGCCAGCAGTGATACAGATTACTACGAGCAGTACTTC
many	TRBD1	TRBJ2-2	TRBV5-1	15	CASSPGTENTGELFF	TGCGCCAGCAGCCCCGGGACAGAGAACACCGGGGAGCTGTTTTTT
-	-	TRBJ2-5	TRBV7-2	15	CASSPSALVPETQYF	TGTGCCAGCAGCCCAAGCGCGCTGGTCCCAGAGACCCAGTACTTC
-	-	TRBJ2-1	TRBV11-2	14	CASSPKTRTDEQFF	TGTGCCAGCAGCCCAAAGACCCGGACGGATGAGCAGTTCTTC
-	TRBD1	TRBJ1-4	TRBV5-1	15	CASSVQGEGNEKLFF	TGCGCCAGCAGCGTACAGGGGGAGGGGAATGAAAAACTGTTTTTT
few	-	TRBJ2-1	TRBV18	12	CASSPIYNEQFF	TGTGCCAGCTCACCTATCTACAATGAGCAGTTCTTC
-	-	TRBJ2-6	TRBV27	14	CATGYISGANVLTF	TGTGCCACAGGGTATATCTCTGGGGCCAACGTCCTGACTTTC
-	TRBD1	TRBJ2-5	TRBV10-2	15	CASSEDWDRQETQYF	TGCGCCAGCAGTGAGGATTGGGACAGGCAAGAGACCCAGTACTTC
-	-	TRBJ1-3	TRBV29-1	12	CSVAGSGNTIYF	TGCAGCGTTGCGGGTTCTGGAAACACCATATATTTT
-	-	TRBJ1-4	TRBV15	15	CATSRDYGGNEKLFF	TGTGCCACCAGCAGAGATTACGGGGGAAATGAAAAACTGTTTTTT
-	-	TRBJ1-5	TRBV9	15	CASSGGHPGDQPQHF	TGTGCCAGCAGCGGGGGACATCCAGGCGATCAGCCCCAGCATTTT
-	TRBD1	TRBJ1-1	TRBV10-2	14	CASRSRDRNTEAFF	TGCGCCAGCAGGTCCCGGGACAGGAACACTGAAGCTTTCTTT
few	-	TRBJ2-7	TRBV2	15	CASSESGPTGYEQYF	TGTGCCAGCAGTGAATCCGGGCCCACTGGATACGAGCAGTACTTC
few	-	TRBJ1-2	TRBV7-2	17	CASSLTRSGTLNYGYTF	TGTGCCAGCAGCTTAACCCGCTCCGGGACACTTAACTATGGCTACACCTTC
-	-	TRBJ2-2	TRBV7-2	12	CASTPFVRELFF	TGTGCCAGCACCCCGTTTGTGAGGGAGCTGTTTTTT
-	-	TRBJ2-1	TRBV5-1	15	CASSQDSGSYNEQFF	TGCGCCAGCAGCCAGGACAGTGGCTCCTACAATGAGCAGTTCTTC
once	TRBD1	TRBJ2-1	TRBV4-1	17	CASSQETRDRAYNEQFF	TGCGCCAGCAGCCAAGAAACCCGGGACAGGGCCTACAATGAGCAGTTCTTC
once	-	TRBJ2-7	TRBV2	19	CASSPFGPGLAGGRHEQYF	-
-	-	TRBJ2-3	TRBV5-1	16	CASSLLWRAGTDTQYF	TGCGCCAGCAGCTTGCTCTGGAGAGCGGGCACAGATACGCAGTATTTT
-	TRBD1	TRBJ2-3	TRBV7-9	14	CASSHRGWTDTQYF	TGTGCCAGCAGCCACAGGGGGTGGACAGATACGCAGTATTTT
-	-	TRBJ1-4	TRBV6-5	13	CASSPATREKLFF	TGTGCCAGCAGCCCCGCGACCCGCGAAAAACTGTTTTTT
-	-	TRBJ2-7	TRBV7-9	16	CASSSRVQVNSYEQYF	TGTGCCAGCAGCTCCCGGGTTCAGGTAAACTCCTACGAGCAGTACTTC
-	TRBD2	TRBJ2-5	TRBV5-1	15	CASSSGTSRQETQYF	TGCGCCAGCAGCTCCGGGACTAGCAGGCAAGAGACCCAGTACTTC
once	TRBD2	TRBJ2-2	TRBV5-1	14	CASSLQGGTGELFF	TGCGCCAGCAGTTTGCAGGGAGGGACCGGGGAGCTGTTTTTT
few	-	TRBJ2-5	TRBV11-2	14	CASSRTSYQETQYF	TGTGCCAGCAGTAGGACTTCGTACCAAGAGACCCAGTACTTC
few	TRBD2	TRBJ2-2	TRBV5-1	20	CASSLDGTSGRAVNTGELFF	TGCGCCAGCAGCTTGGATGGGACTAGCGGGAGGGCCGTAAACACCGGGGAGCTGTTTTTT
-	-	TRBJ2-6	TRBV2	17	CASSEVRVSSGANVLTF	TGTGCCAGCAGTGAGGTCAGAGTCAGCTCTGGGGCCAACGTCCTGACTTTC
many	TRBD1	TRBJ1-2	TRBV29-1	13	CSVARTGGNGYTF	TGCAGCGTCGCCCGGACAGGGGGCAATGGCTACACCTTC